The entry below describes one T cell receptor beta chain. Its antigen is currently unknown. V lost 7 bases and J lost 5; bases outside the gene matches: 6. The CDR3 sequence is 14 residues long. The V gene's germline CDR1 is SGHRS and CDR2 YFSETQ. Use of 60 Vbeta and 13 Jbeta primers characterized the PCR. Sequencing was performed with immunoSEQ multiplex PCR; in TCRdb, only in-frame clones are kept and a portion is missing. This sample contains under 200,000 clones. These data originate in a study of cytomegalovirus exposure and HLA in healthy donors. Study results and limitations: An ancestry cluster, one associated with Asian ancestry, reportedly showed fewer N-insertions than the roughly 670-donor mean in a later analysis. Earlier findings revealed that most TCR beta V segments proved productive either about 87% or about 30% of the time.

The sequenced material came from PBMCs. This rearrangement joins TRBV5-1 to TRBJ2-3; 11 bases line up with TRBD2. This sequence was found in a man aged 30 to 39 in good health and CMV-seronegative. The CDR3: CASAGTSGIDTQYF. The CDR3 coding sequence is TGCGCCAGCGCCGGGACTAGCGGCATAGATACGCAGTATTTT. Full variable domain (rest looked up from reference TRBV5-1 and TRBJ2-3): KAGVTQTPRYLIKTRGQQVTLSCSPISGHRSVSWYQQTPGQGLQFLFEYFSETQRNKGNFPGRFSGRQFSNSRSEMNVSTLELGDSALYLCASAGTSGIDTQYFGPGTRLTVL.